The rows below give T cell receptor beta chains drawn from one sample of a study of tumor-infiltrating lymphocytes in primary liver carcinoma. TCRdb re-called the multiplex PCR reads through MiXCR, storing one row per CDR3 protein. The table has about 210,000 distinct CDR3 sequences, less than 70% seen once. The specimen was peripheral blood. These receptors all stem from a woman aged 55-70 years with primary liver carcinoma and hepatitis B virus infection. The CDR3 runs from the conserved cysteine through the conserved F or W. D genes are given only for firm matches. Some rows mark clone size as missing; the rest say once, few, many or name a class of expanded clone.

>TRBV14|many|.|TRBJ2-5
TGTGCCAGCAACTTTCAGTGGGAAGAGACCCAGTACTTC
CASNFQWEETQYF
>TRBV5-6|.|TRBD2|TRBJ2-1
TGTGCCAGCGGCTTCGGGACTAGCGGTTCCAATGAGCAGTTCTTC
CASGFGTSGSNEQFF
>TRBV4-1|many|TRBD1|TRBJ2-3
TGCGCCAGCAGCCAAGATCGGGGGACAGGGGCGGTAGATACGCAGTATTTT
CASSQDRGTGAVDTQYF
>TRBV19|.|TRBD2|TRBJ2-2
TGTGCCAGTAGGCCTCTAGCGGGAGGGCCAACCGGGGAGCTGTTTTTT
CASRPLAGGPTGELFF
>TRBV18|.|TRBD1|TRBJ2-7
TGTGCCAGCTCACCCGGGACAGGGGGCGAGCAGTACTTC
CASSPGTGGEQYF
>TRBV4-1|.|.|TRBJ2-1
TGCGCCGGCAGCCAAGAAATGGCAGGGACAAGCGATGAGCAGTTCTTC
CAGSQEMAGTSDEQFF
>TRBV11-2|.|.|TRBJ2-3
TGCGCCACCGGCGAGGGCCAGAATGGTGTAGATGCGCAGTATTTT
CATGEGQNGVDAQYF
>TRBV29-1|once|.|TRBJ2-1
TGCAGCGTGGGCCAGGGGGGTGAGCACTTCTTC
CSVGQGGEHFF
>TRBV2|.|.|TRBJ2-7
TGTGCCAGCACTTCTGAGGTGGCAGGGACCTACGAGCAGTACTTC
CASTSEVAGTYEQYF
>TRBV6-6|.|TRBD2|TRBJ2-1
TGTGCCAACAGCCGAGGGGGTAGCGGGGAGGGCCGCCGGTACAATGAGCAGTTCTTC
CANSRGGSGEGRRYNEQFF
>TRBV7-8|.|TRBD1|TRBJ2-7
TGTACCAGCAGCTTCTCGACAGGGTTAACCTACGAGCAGTACTTC
CTSSFSTGLTYEQYF